The clone carrying this T cell receptor beta chain was detected a few times. What it recognizes is unknown. How the authors handled the data: Samples ranged from roughly 20,000 to 750,000 TCRs, with a median of roughly 93,000. Each CDR3 protein is one row after TCRdb ran MiXCR on the RACE reads. The V and J calls shown here were made by TCRdb, not taken from the authors' results. Here the sample spans approximately 370,000 distinct CDR3 sequences, around 5.5% being singletons. The time point was: pre-sensitization, week 0. Treatment meaning: therapeutic diphenylcyclopropenone sensitization with weekly scalp DPC. The data derive from a study of human T cells and chemical hapten exposure. Study details: DPC at 0.01% went onto the upper back in patch tests, read at 6 days.

Regarding the study as a whole: With regard to DPC sensitization, TCRs above 1 in 1000 frequency did not change.

This CDR3 is built from 18 residues. Germline CDR1 and CDR2: MNHEY and SVGAGI. V was clipped by 0 bases and J by 0 bases, with 12 bases between them. The source material was whole blood, sampled in connection with sensitization to the hapten diphenylcyclopropenone (DPC). The V gene is TRBV6-5, the J gene TRBJ2-6; D is unclear. The clonotype comes from a woman under 30 with alopecia areata. Some clones in this sample may be carry-over from other donors' samples. This chain's CDR3 is CASSYSIGHISGANVLTF. The CDR3 region has the DNA TGTGCCAGCAGTTACTCGATTGGTCATATCTCTGGGGCCAACGTCCTGACTTTC.